The 9 T cell receptor beta chains reported below all come from one sample, sequenced in a study of OX40 agonist ivuxolimab in advanced cancers. Sequencing used immunoSEQ multiplex PCR; TCRdb keeps in-frame clones, though not all of them. The data contain 80,000 or so clones, roughly 90% of them singletons. The sequenced sample was CD4+ or CD8+ T cells sorted from blood, obtained in a trial of the OX40 agonist ivuxolimab. The receptors here all came from an adult with an advanced solid tumor such as melanoma, head and neck, liver or kidney cancer.

The chain joins TRBV7-2 to TRBJ1-2, with D possibly matching TRBD1 (5 bases). V dropped 1 base and J dropped 3 bases, with 15 bases sitting between them. The germline V gene has CDR1 SGHTA and CDR2 FQGNSA. CDR3 length: 16 amino acids. In DNA, the CDR3 is TGTGCCAGCAGCTTAGAAGGGTCGGGCAGGGACTATGGCTACACCTTC. It encodes CASSLEGSGRDYGYTF.

This chain joins TRBV14 and TRBJ2-1, with 10 nucleotides matching TRBD2. CDR1 and CDR2 from the germline V gene are SGHDN and FVKESK. Unmatched junction bases numbered 10, after V lost 4 bases and J lost 10 bases. The CDR3 has 15 residues. The CDR3 nucleotides are TGTGCCAGCAGCCCGGGACTAGCGTTCCCTCCCGAGCAGTTCTTC. It codes for CASSPGLAFPPEQFF.

V gene TRBV30 combines with J gene TRBJ1-1; 7 nucleotides line up with TRBD1. The length of the CDR3 is 16 residues. In germline, CDR1 is GTSNPN, CDR2 SVGIG (reference sequence). V was clipped by 0 bases and J by 3 bases; unmatched bases: 10. CDR3 protein: CAWSVTPQGEDTEAFF. The CDR3 nucleotides read TGTGCCTGGAGTGTCACTCCTCAGGGGGAGGACACTGAAGCTTTCTTT.

Here the CDR3 reads CASSPEQGNTIYF. CDR3 coding DNA: TGCGCCAGCAGCCCGGAACAGGGAAACACCATATATTTT. The V and J genes are TRBV5-1 and TRBJ1-3, with D uncertain. V lost 4 bases and J 4 bases, leaving 9 bases between the germline ends. CDR3 length equals 13 residues. Per germline, CDR1 SGHRS and CDR2 YFSETQ.

CDR3 region: CASSLGTGHDGYTF. The CDR3 DNA sequence: TGCGCCAGCAGCTTGGGGACAGGGCATGATGGCTACACCTTC. The genes are TRBV5-1 and TRBJ1-2, with 8 bases aligning to TRBD1. Germline values: CDR1 SGHRS, CDR2 YFSETQ. Trimming took 0 bases from V and 6 from J; bases not matched to a gene: 4. The CDR3 contains 14 residues.

The chain combines TRBV7-9 with TRBJ1-1; TRBD1 agrees at 10 bases. Germline CDR1 is SEHNR and CDR2 is FQNEAQ (reference sequence). The V gene end was trimmed by 3 bases and the J gene end by 0 bases; junction bases not matched to a gene: 10. The CDR3 is made up of 18 amino acids. CDR3 loop: CASSLRLRDRGMNTEAFF. The DNA of the CDR3 is TGTGCCAGCAGCTTGCGCCTCCGGGACAGGGGCATGAACACTGAAGCTTTCTTT. Looking up the rest from reference TRBV7-9 and TRBJ1-1 gives the full variable domain: DTGVSQNPRHKITKRGQNVTFRCDPISEHNRLYWYRQTLGQGPEFLTYFQNEAQLEKSRLLSDRFSAERPKGSFSTLEIQRTEQGDSAMYLCASSLRLRDRGMNTEAFFGQGTRLTVV.

This clone was detected once. The CDR3 DNA is TGTGCCAGCAGTACCCCGCGACAGTTTCAAGAGACCCAGTACTTC. Residues: CASSTPRQFQETQYF. The chain couples TRBV6-1 to TRBJ2-5, with D perhaps matching TRBD1 (5 bases). The germline gives CDR1 MNHNS, CDR2 SASEGT. The CDR3 extends over 15 amino acids. Trimming left V 5 bases short and J 2 bases short, with 15 bases between.

V and J are TRBV19 and TRBJ1-1; 7 bases fit TRBD1. This CDR3 is 15 amino acids long. CDR1 is LNHDA and CDR2 is SQIVND in the germline V gene (reference sequence). V shed 9 bases and J 0 bases; nucleotides not matched to a gene: 10. CDR3 sequence reads: CASTLGQILNTEAFF. Written as DNA, the CDR3 is TGTGCCAGCACACTGGGACAGATCTTGAACACTGAAGCTTTCTTT.

This clone was recorded once. The chain is built from TRBV5-1 and TRBJ2-3; 9 bases align to TRBD2. Germline trimming cut 2 bases from V and 5 bases from J; bases unmatched to any gene: 9. This CDR3 comprises 16 residues. Germline CDR1 reads SGHRS; CDR2 reads YFSETQ. This CDR3 reads CASSFTAGGPGDTQYF. As DNA, the CDR3 is TGCGCCAGCAGCTTTACGGCGGGAGGGCCGGGAGATACGCAGTATTTT.